This TCR beta chain was recorded in a study of blood T cell repertoires in COVID-19. Authors' data handling: Researchers report that nucleated cell counts were estimated from reference gene primer amplification. Measured with immunoSEQ multiplex PCR; TCRdb has only the in-frame clones, and not every one. The V and J calls and the clone size are those of that table, but D and trimming were determined from the DNA. The sample has 70,000 or so clones, 75% to 90% seen once. This receptor was identified in a man aged 50-59 years with active COVID-19. Sequencing was carried out using peripheral blood.

In nucleotides, the CDR3 is TGTGCCAGCAGCTTGGGACAAATCTATGGCTACACCTTC. Protein sequence: CASSLGQIYGYTF. V is TRBV5-5 and J is TRBJ1-2, with unresolved D. The V end was cut by 0 bases, the J end by 4 bases, with 7 bases between. Germline values: CDR1 SGHKS, CDR2 YYEKEE (reference sequence). CDR3 size: 13 residues. Drawing the rest from reference TRBV5-5 and TRBJ1-2, the complete variable domain is DAGVTQSPTHLIKTRGQQVTLRCSPISGHKSVSWYQQVLGQGPQFIFQYYEKEERGRGNFPDRFSARQFPNYSSELNVNALLLGDSALYLCASSLGQIYGYTFGSGTRLTVV.